These T cell receptor beta chains were read from a single sample in a study of human T cells and chemical hapten exposure. MiXCR was run by TCRdb on the RACE reads, yielding one entry per CDR3 protein. Of about 300,000 distinct CDR3 sequences listed, about 5.4% are singletons. Here the sequenced sample was whole blood, taken in connection with sensitization to the hapten diphenylcyclopropenone (DPC). These receptors originate from a woman in her late teens or twenties with alopecia areata. Some clones in this sample may be carry-over from other donors' samples. Both conserved end residues are part of each CDR3. Fields, in order: J gene, D gene, V gene, clone size, CDR3 length, CDR3 protein, CDR3 DNA. D genes are given only for firm matches. Size is stated for part of the rows, as once, few or many counts, or as a class when the clone is expanded.

>TRBJ2-1|.|TRBV12-3/TRBV12-4|.|16
CASSSRTTGVFNEQFF
TGTGCCAGCAGTTCCCGGACAACGGGAGTTTTCAATGAGCAGTTCTTC
>TRBJ2-1|TRBD2|TRBV14|many|16
CASSQDSASGGNEQFF
TGTGCCAGCAGCCAAGATTCAGCTAGCGGGGGAAATGAGCAGTTCTTC
>TRBJ2-5|.|TRBV4-3|few|15
CASSQDTGMQETQYF
TGCGCCAGCAGCCAAGATACAGGGATGCAAGAGACCCAGTACTTC
>TRBJ1-3|TRBD1|TRBV12-3/TRBV12-4|.|12
CASSGQEDTIYF
TGTGCCAGCAGTGGACAGGAGGACACCATATATTTT
>TRBJ1-6|.|TRBV6-2/TRBV6-3|many|16
CASSPAGGSYNSPLHF
TGTGCCAGCAGTCCCGCTGGGGGCTCCTATAATTCACCCCTCCACTTT
>TRBJ1-1|.|TRBV7-9|many|16
CASSFLDGHSHTEAFF
TGTGCCAGCAGCTTCCTAGACGGGCATAGTCACACTGAAGCTTTCTTT
>TRBJ1-4|TRBD1|TRBV12-3/TRBV12-4|.|14
CASSSGDSHEKLFF
TGTGCCAGCAGCTCCGGGGACAGCCATGAAAAACTGTTTTTT
>TRBJ2-7|.|TRBV7-9|few|15
CASSLSRGSANEQYF
TGTGCCAGCAGCTTAAGTCGGGGGTCGGCCAACGAGCAGTACTTC
>TRBJ2-7|TRBD1|TRBV6-5|many|15
CASSPLGGQGYEQYF
TGTGCCAGCAGTCCCCTGGGGGGACAGGGGTACGAGCAGTACTTC
>TRBJ1-1|.|TRBV6-2/TRBV6-3|many|13
CASSRGQRAEAFF
TGTGCCAGCAGCCGAGGACAGCGGGCTGAAGCTTTCTTT
>TRBJ2-1|.|TRBV2|many|15
CASSGGEPRENEQFF
TGTGCCAGCAGTGGTGGAGAACCCAGGGAGAATGAGCAGTTCTTC
>TRBJ1-4|.|TRBV5-5|many|16
CASSPSYRDVGEKLFF
TGTGCCAGCAGCCCGAGTTACCGGGACGTAGGTGAAAAACTGTTTTTT
>TRBJ1-5|.|TRBV2|.|19
CASTEGPGAIHFGNQPQHF
TGTGCCAGCACTGAGGGTCCAGGGGCCATTCATTTTGGCAATCAGCCCCAGCATTTT
>TRBJ2-5|.|TRBV10-3|few|14
CAIGGTQRQETQYF
TGTGCCATCGGAGGGACACAGCGACAAGAGACCCAGTACTTC
>TRBJ2-3|TRBD1|TRBV7-9|.|18
CASSLGQGAKSNTDTQYF
TGTGCCAGCAGCTTAGGGCAGGGGGCGAAGTCGAACACAGATACGCAGTATTTT
>TRBJ2-3|TRBD1|TRBV12-3/TRBV12-4|many|16
CASSLPTGSSTDTQYF
TGTGCCAGCAGTCTCCCGACAGGGTCAAGTACAGATACGCAGTATTTT
>TRBJ2-6|.|TRBV18|.|16
CASSPSQPSGANVLTF
TGTGCCAGCTCACCGAGTCAGCCTTCCGGGGCCAACGTCCTGACTTTC
>TRBJ2-7|.|TRBV4-3|few|15
CASSQDEGPSYEQYF
TGCGCCAGCAGCCAAGATGAAGGGCCGAGCTACGAGCAGTACTTC
>TRBJ2-5|TRBD1|TRBV12-5|few|12
CASGGQGGTQYF
TGTGCTAGTGGGGGACAGGGGGGGACCCAGTACTTC
>TRBJ1-1|.|TRBV7-9|.|14
CASSLVTVATEAFF
TGTGCCAGCAGCTTAGTCACAGTGGCCACTGAAGCTTTCTTT
>TRBJ2-2|.|TRBV7-2|.|13
CASSLETNGELFF
TGTGCCAGCAGCTTAGAAACAAACGGGGAGCTGTTTTTT
>TRBJ2-7|.|TRBV7-3|many|13
CASSLRGPGEQYF
TGTGCCAGCAGCTTAAGGGGACCGGGGGAGCAGTACTTC
>TRBJ2-2|.|TRBV5-6|few|16
CASSLPGYGAPGELFF
TGTGCCAGCAGCTTGCCCGGGTACGGGGCTCCCGGGGAGCTGTTTTTT
>TRBJ2-7|.|TRBV6-6|many|12
CASSPREYEQYF
TGTGCCAGCAGCCCCAGGGAATACGAGCAGTACTTC
>TRBJ2-3|TRBD1|TRBV10-3|many|15
CAISQQGPGTDTQYF
TGTGCCATCAGCCAACAGGGGCCAGGGACAGATACGCAGTATTTT
>TRBJ1-5|.|TRBV12-3/TRBV12-4|many|17
CASSPGTEALTNQPQHF
TGTGCCAGCAGTCCTGGGACCGAAGCCCTGACAAATCAGCCCCAGCATTTT
>TRBJ1-4|TRBD1|TRBV12-5|.|14
CASGPRAGGEKLFF
TGTGCTAGTGGCCCGAGGGCAGGGGGTGAAAAACTGTTTTTT
>TRBJ2-1|TRBD2|TRBV12-3/TRBV12-4|few|15
CASSPGLDGLEEQFF
TGTGCCAGCAGCCCGGGACTAGATGGCCTCGAGGAGCAGTTCTTC
>TRBJ1-3|.|TRBV6-2/TRBV6-3|few|16
CASSTTVSFSGNTIYF
TGTGCCAGCAGTACGACCGTCTCCTTTTCTGGAAACACAATATATTTT
>TRBJ2-1|.|TRBV5-6|few|15
CASSLSPNPNNEQFF
TGTGCCAGCAGCTTGTCCCCCAACCCGAACAATGAGCAGTTCTTC
>TRBJ1-2|.|TRBV6-5|.|13
CASSSTGFYGYTF
TGTGCCAGCAGTTCTACAGGGTTCTATGGCTACACCTTC
>TRBJ2-7|TRBD1|TRBV20-1|.|16
CSARGPGQPVSYEQYF
TGCAGTGCTAGAGGGCCGGGACAGCCAGTCTCCTACGAGCAGTACTTC
>TRBJ2-7|.|TRBV29-1|.|13
CSVVVAGAYEQYF
TGCAGCGTTGTGGTCGCCGGGGCCTACGAGCAGTACTTC
>TRBJ2-6|.|TRBV10-3|many|15
CAISENLSGANVLTF
TGTGCCATCAGTGAAAACCTCTCTGGGGCCAACGTCCTGACTTTC
>TRBJ2-3|TRBD1|TRBV5-1|few|15
CASDRDRPFTDTQYF
TGCGCCAGCGATCGGGACAGACCCTTCACAGATACGCAGTATTTT
>TRBJ1-1|.|TRBV2|many|13
CASYKGSATEAFF
TGTGCCAGCTATAAAGGGAGTGCCACTGAAGCTTTCTTT
>TRBJ1-1|.|TRBV4-1|many|14
CASSPTAPNTEAFF
TGCGCCAGCAGCCCTACGGCCCCGAACACTGAAGCTTTCTTT
>TRBJ1-3|TRBD1|TRBV3-1|few|14
CASSWTGAGNTIYF
TGTGCCAGCAGCTGGACAGGGGCTGGAAACACCATATATTTT
>TRBJ2-1|.|TRBV3-1|.|12
CASSRRRQPQFF
TGTGCCAGCAGCCGGCGCAGGCAGCCTCAGTTCTTC
>TRBJ2-3|TRBD2|TRBV10-3|many|14
CATLAGGKGDTQYF
TGTGCCACCCTAGCGGGGGGGAAGGGAGATACGCAGTATTTT
>TRBJ2-2|.|TRBV29-1|many|14
CSAKEAANTGELFF
TGCAGCGCCAAGGAAGCGGCGAACACCGGGGAGCTGTTTTTT
>TRBJ1-4|TRBD1|TRBV6-1|few|14
CATTGTGTLRKLFF
TGTGCCACCACCGGGACAGGGACCCTCCGAAAACTGTTTTTT
>TRBJ1-1|.|TRBV29-1|many|14
CSVRRLQMNTEAFF
TGCAGCGTTCGACGATTACAGATGAACACTGAAGCTTTCTTT
>TRBJ1-2|.|TRBV24-1|many|15
CATSDFYRCLYGYTF
TGTGCCACCAGTGATTTCTACAGATGCCTCTATGGCTACACCTTC
>TRBJ2-5|.|TRBV9|few|15
CASSVGSLPGETQYF
TGTGCCAGCAGCGTAGGGTCCCTTCCCGGGGAGACCCAGTACTTC
>TRBJ2-7|TRBD2|TRBV7-9|many|15
CASSLQPSGGYEQYF
TGTGCCAGCAGCTTACAGCCTAGCGGGGGTTACGAGCAGTACTTC
>TRBJ2-3|TRBD2|TRBV20-1|many|14
CSAISGGGSDTQYF
TGCAGTGCAATAAGCGGGGGAGGATCAGATACGCAGTATTTT
>TRBJ2-3|.|TRBV9|few|17
CASGAETKTSRRDTQYF
TGTGCCAGCGGAGCGGAAACTAAGACTTCTCGCCGAGATACGCAGTATTTT
>TRBJ1-3|.|TRBV6-5|.|15
CASSYGGLSGNTIYF
TGTGCCAGCAGTTACGGGGGGCTCTCTGGAAACACCATATATTTT
>TRBJ1-2|.|TRBV12-3/TRBV12-4|few|13
CASSYDRKAGYTF
TGTGCCAGCAGTTATGACAGAAAGGCTGGCTACACCTTC